This T cell receptor beta chain is from a study of T cell repertoires in cytomegalovirus infection. Overall study: Public signatures in TCR beta pointed to CMV infection and matching HLA type.

MiXCR was run by TCRdb on the reads, yielding one entry per CDR3 protein. The sample shows under 850,000 distinct CDR3 sequences, roughly 35% of them seen only once. Of note for this clonotype: The antigen remains unidentified.

This CDR3 is built from 14 residues. Germline values: CDR1 SGHRS, CDR2 YFSETQ. V shed 2 bases and J shed 3 bases, with 12 bases lying between them. Study results and caveats: It was HLA-C-restricted CMV-specific TCR beta clonotypes that dominated the response ex vivo.

This sequence originates from a human donor in good health (CMV status not recorded). Some clones in this sample may be carry-over from other donors' samples. V gene TRBV5-1 combines with J gene TRBJ2-7; weak D call: TRBD1 (7 bases). The sequencing sample was made of PBMCs. CDR3 sequence: CASSLDREVYEQYF. The CDR3 DNA follows: TGCGCCAGCAGCTTAGACAGGGAGGTCTACGAGCAGTACTTC.